What follows are 11 T cell receptor beta chains derived from one specimen sequenced in a study of PD-L1 blockade in urothelial cancer. Here immunoSEQ multiplex PCR was the method, and the copy in TCRdb shows in-frame clones only, minus some. The top ten hold roughly 1.9% of the sample, which has tens of thousands of clones, roughly 76% seen once. This specimen consisted of PBMCs, obtained around atezolizumab (anti-PD-L1) treatment. These receptors were obtained from a man aged 50 to 60 with urothelial cancer.

The V gene is TRBV30, the J gene TRBJ1-5; D gene ambiguous. Germline V lookup: CDR1 GTSNPN, CDR2 SVGIG (reference sequence). The V gene lost 1 base and the J gene lost 4 bases, with 8 bases spanning the gap. CDR3 size: 13 residues. For the CDR3, the DNA is TGTGCCTGGAGTGCGCAGTTAAATCAGCCCCAGCATTTT. The encoded protein is CAWSAQLNQPQHF.

V is TRBV5-4 and J is TRBJ2-2, with 8 bases identical to TRBD1. This CDR3 comprises 16 residues. With V trimmed by 0 bases and J by 6 bases, 7 bases remained unmatched. Germline V gives CDR1 SGHNT, CDR2 YYREEE (reference sequence). The CDR3 coding sequence is TGTGCCAGCAGCTTGGGTCTCCAGGGGGCGGCCGGGGAGCTGTTTTTT. This encodes CASSLGLQGAAGELFF.

V gene TRBV2 combines with J gene TRBJ1-2; D gene unclear. The CDR3 spans 13 residues. V lost 2 bases and J lost 7, with 11 bases in between. Germline CDR1 and CDR2: SNHLY and FYNNEI. The CDR3 here is CASSETNRIGYTF. Here the CDR3 DNA reads TGTGCCAGCAGTGAAACGAACAGAATTGGCTACACCTTC. The complete variable domain, with remaining parts taken from reference TRBV2 and TRBJ1-2, reads EPEVTQTPSHQVTQMGQEVILRCVPISNHLYFYWYRQILGQKVEFLVSFYNNEISEKSEIFDDQFSVERPDGSNFTLKIRSTKLEDSAMYFCASSETNRIGYTFGSGTRLTVV.

V gene TRBV11-2 combines with J gene TRBJ2-2; maybe TRBD2 (6 bases). There are 14 residues in the CDR3. The germline CDR1 and CDR2 sequences are SGHAT and FQNNGV. Trimming stripped 5 bases from V and 3 bases from J, with 10 bases between. Written as DNA, the CDR3 is TGTGCCAGCAGCGTTGGGACTTACACCGGGGAGCTGTTTTTT. This sequence encodes CASSVGTYTGELFF.

The rearrangement uses TRBV25-1 and TRBJ2-3; the match to TRBD2 covers 12 bases. In germline, CDR1 is MGHDK, CDR2 SYGVNS. V shed 7 bases and J 1 base; nucleotides not matched to a gene: 9. The CDR3 covers 17 residues. Written as DNA, the CDR3 is TGTGCCAGCATGGGCCGGACTAGCGGGGAACGCACAGATACGCAGTATTTT. Encoded protein: CASMGRTSGERTDTQYF.

This clone occurred once. CDR3 loop: CASTSRLGTSGGNIQYF. CDR3 in DNA: TGTGCCAGCACCTCCCGCTTAGGGACTAGCGGGGGGAACATTCAGTACTTC. V usage is TRBV28 and J usage is TRBJ2-4; 15 positions agree with TRBD2. The germline gives CDR1 MDHEN, CDR2 SYDVKM. Trimming at V came to 7 bases and at J to 7 bases, leaving 11 bases not matched to a gene. This CDR3 is 17 amino acids long.

The V gene is TRBV15, the J gene TRBJ2-2, with 7 bases matching TRBD2. Germline values: CDR1 LNHNV, CDR2 YYDKDF (reference sequence). Trimming removed 0 bases from V and 7 bases from J; junction bases left unmatched: 20. The CDR3 consists of 20 residues. The CDR3 DNA follows: TGTGCCACCAGCAGAGATCAGGGTCTAGCGGACCCGCGTCGGTTCGGGGAGCTGTTTTTT. Translation: CATSRDQGLADPRRFGELFF.

This chain links TRBV9 with TRBJ2-5, with D possibly matching TRBD1 (8 bases). Trimming left V 6 bases short and J 5 bases short, with 14 bases between. Germline V lookup: CDR1 SGDLS, CDR2 YYNGEE. The CDR3 sequence is 13 residues long. The CDR3 is CASNRGGGETQYF. CDR3 nucleotide sequence: TGTGCCAGCAACAGGGGGGGAGGGGAGACCCAGTACTTC.

This sequence joins TRBV4-2 and TRBJ2-1; D is possibly TRBD1 (7 bases). The CDR3 length is 16 residues. Germline CDR1 and CDR2: LGHNA and YNFKEQ. V lost 3 bases to trimming and J lost 3 bases, with 15 bases between them. DNA of the CDR3: TGTGCCAGCAGCCAGGAGGGGGACAGAGGCTACAATGAGCAGTTCTTC. The encoded protein is CASSQEGDRGYNEQFF.

This sequence joins TRBV19 and TRBJ2-2; D uncertain. CDR3 length: 15 residues. V lost 1 base and J lost 2, with 8 bases in between. Germline CDR1 is LNHDA and CDR2 is SQIVND (reference sequence). CDR3 nucleotide sequence: TGTGCCAGTAGTATAGGCAGGATTAACACCGGGGAGCTGTTTTTT. It codes for CASSIGRINTGELFF.

This clone occurred a few times. The chain employs TRBV19 and TRBJ2-1; 12 bases align to TRBD2. Germline CDR1 LNHDA, CDR2 SQIVND (reference sequence). CDR3 length: 15 amino acids. The J segment lost 7 bases and the V segment lost 7 bases, leaving 8 bases of the junction unmatched. In DNA form, the CDR3 reads TGTGCCAGTAACCGACTAGCGGGAGAAGGAAATGAGCAGTTCTTC. Protein sequence: CASNRLAGEGNEQFF. The variable domain in full, with the rest retrieved from reference TRBV19 and TRBJ2-1, is DGGITQSPKYLFRKEGQNVTLSCEQNLNHDAMYWYRQDPGQGLRLIYYSQIVNDFQKGDIAEGYSVSREKKESFPLTVTSAQKNPTAFYLCASNRLAGEGNEQFFGPGTRLTVL.